This T cell receptor (beta chain) was captured in a study of blood T cells in healthy people across ages. Whole-study findings and limits: Observed TCR beta diversity per million T cells went down as age went up. This fall followed a roughly linear course with age. When set beside aged donors, long-lived donors presented more naive CD4+ cells and higher diversity. Unsorted PBMCs prevented conclusive naive versus antigen-experienced comparison.

The CDR3 is 14 amino acids. The V gene's germline CDR1 is KGHSH and CDR2 LQKENI. It was with a sample-barcoded 5' primer and a J-beta primer mix that a second PCR of roughly 6 to 11 cycles was run. The template-switch adaptor was a 5' adaptor with 12 random nucleotides. It tagged each cDNA molecule. TCRdb recomputed calls from the 5' RACE reads with MiXCR, one row per CDR3 protein. This sample has about 1.7 million distinct CDR3 sequences, with 28% found just once. About this clonotype itself: Antigen specificity is unknown. The junction does not match germline at one end; this may be a read error.

Input material: blood. This receptor was obtained from a woman aged 30 to 39 in good health. This rearrangement joins TRBV18 to TRBJ1-4; 7 nucleotides line up with TRBD1. CDR3 region: CASSPGTADEKPFF. In DNA, the CDR3 is TGTGCCAGCTCACCCGGGACAGCAGATGAAAAACCGTTTTTT.